The entry that follows covers one T cell receptor (beta chain) sequence. The data originate from a study of esophageal squamous cell carcinoma under preoperative chemotherapy. TCRdb reprocessed the PCR reads with MiXCR, giving one entry per CDR3 protein. The sample lists roughly 15,000 distinct CDR3 sequences; less than 60% were seen once. The time point: before preoperative PTX-NDP chemotherapy. Trimming removed 3 bases at V and 0 bases at J, with 13 bases between. The CDR3 loop spans 16 amino acids. Germline V gene sequence: CDR1 SGHTA, CDR2 FQGNSA. Sampling was conducted from a patient given preoperative chemotherapy. This clonotype was sampled from a human donor with esophageal squamous cell carcinoma. The donor label of this sample is uncertain. The V and J genes are TRBV7-2 and TRBJ2-3; D call uncertain. CDR3 protein: CASSFELAESTDTQYF. Here the CDR3 DNA reads TGTGCCAGCAGCTTCGAACTTGCGGAAAGCACAGATACGCAGTATTTT. Full variable domain (outside the CDR3, taken from reference TRBV7-2 and TRBJ2-3): GAGVSQSPSNKVTEKGKDVELRCDPISGHTALYWYRQSLGQGLEFLIYFQGNSAPDKSGLPSDRFSAERTGGSVSTLTIQRTQQEDSAVYLCASSFELAESTDTQYFGPGTRLTVL.